A single sample gave rise to the 17 T cell receptor beta chains below, sequenced in a study of regulatory T cells in long-lasting Graves disease. Sequencing libraries for TCR beta were prepared with iRepertoire HTBI primers and Arm-PCR of CDR3 regions. TCRdb re-called the multiplex PCR reads with MiXCR, one entry per CDR3 protein. The data contain about 310,000 distinct CDR3 sequences, around 20% of them seen just once; the ten biggest clones take up roughly three fifths. The time point: persistent/refractory GD, antithyroid drugs over 5 years with positive TRAb. Following extraction of RNA from PBMCs, that RNA was used to make the TCR library. The sequencing used peripheral blood mononuclear cells (PBMCs), collected when the disease was refractory, from a patient treated with antithyroid drugs. These receptor sequences come from a female donor with Graves disease.

This clonotype showed up just a few times. V usage is TRBV6-1 and J usage is TRBJ2-2; 8 bases are shared with TRBD2. There are 15 residues in the CDR3. Germline V gene lookup returns CDR1 MNHNS and CDR2 SASEGT. The V and J ends lost 6 bases and 5 bases, in that order; junction bases with no gene match: 8. The CDR3: CASRPGLAETGELFF. The CDR3 nucleotides read TGTGCCAGCAGACCAGGACTAGCTGAAACCGGGGAGCTGTTTTTT.

This clonotype was seen at least ten times. V gene TRBV27 combines with J gene TRBJ2-4; TRBD1 matches at 9 bases. CDR1 MNHEY and CDR2 SMNVEV come from the germline V gene (reference sequence). The CDR3 runs to 14 residues. V shed 5 bases, J shed 8 bases, and the junction held 7 bases outside the gene matches. The DNA for the CDR3 is TGTGCCAGCAGTGGACAGGGGAGGTGGGACATTCAGTACTTC. It yields the protein CASSGQGRWDIQYF.

This clonotype was seen only a few times. J is TRBJ2-7 and V is TRBV20-1, with 14 bases matching TRBD2. The length of the CDR3 is 14 residues. V trimming: 5 bases; J trimming: 5 bases; junction bases outside the gene matches: 5. In germline, CDR1 is DFQATT, CDR2 SNEGSKA (reference sequence). CDR3 nucleotide sequence: TGCAGTGCTGGGGGACTAGCGGGAGAAAACGAGCAGTACTTC. It yields the protein CSAGGLAGENEQYF.

The chain couples TRBV7-2 to TRBJ2-7; D is uncertain. This CDR3 is 13 amino acids long. V gave up 5 bases and J gave up 0 bases, with 8 bases separating them. Germline V gives CDR1 SGHTA, CDR2 FQGNSA. In nucleotides, the CDR3 is TGTGCCAGCAGCACCTCCCCCTCCTACGAGCAGTACTTC. Its protein is CASSTSPSYEQYF.

This clonotype was observed a few times. A much larger clone is a single base away; this may be a read error. The chain carries TRBV6-1 and TRBJ2-2; D ambiguous. Trimming removed 5 bases at V and 4 bases at J, with 8 bases between. There are 13 residues in the CDR3. Germline-derived CDR1 and CDR2 are MNHNS and SASEGT. CDR3 nucleotides: TGTGCCAGCAGTACCCTACCCACCGGGGAGCTGTTTTTT. Translating it yields CASSTLPTGELFF.

This clonotype was found many times. The genes are TRBV11-1 and TRBJ2-7, with D perhaps matching TRBD2 (6 bases). CDR3 size: 14 residues. CDR1 SGHAT and CDR2 FQDESV come from the germline V gene (reference sequence). The V end was cut by 5 bases, the J end by 4 bases, with 15 bases between. CDR3 sequence reads: CASSPRDFQYEQYF. In DNA form, the CDR3 reads TGTGCCAGCAGCCCCCGGGACTTCCAATACGAGCAGTACTTC.

This clonotype was counted ten times or more. The chain is built from TRBV7-9 and TRBJ1-5; D ambiguous. CDR3 size: 13 residues. Trimming took 5 bases from V and 6 from J, leaving 11 bases between them. CDR1 and CDR2 from the germline V gene are SEHNR and FQNEAQ (reference sequence). The CDR3 nucleotides are TGTGCCAGCAGCCCACCGGGAGCTCAGCCCCAGCATTTT. Its protein product is CASSPPGAQPQHF.

In its sample, this clonotype was seen a few times. For the CDR3, the DNA is TGTGCCAGCAGTTTAACCGGACGCGACCGAGAGACCCAGTACTTC. The encoded protein is CASSLTGRDRETQYF. V gene TRBV27 combines with J gene TRBJ2-5, with D unclear. In germline, CDR1 is MNHEY, CDR2 SMNVEV (reference sequence). The CDR3 is 15 amino acids. The germline V and J ends were trimmed by 2 bases and 4 bases, with 14 bases remaining between them.

The V and J genes are TRBV10-3 and TRBJ2-1; the D gene is possibly TRBD2 (6 bases). CDR1 and CDR2 from the germline V gene are ENHRY and SYGVKD. V lost 6 bases and J 8 bases, leaving 32 bases between the germline ends. This CDR3 has 19 amino acids. CDR3 sequence reads: CAIRSKRAGTGVIQDEQFF. The DNA of the CDR3 is TGTGCCATCAGATCTAAAAGAGCAGGCACGGGGGTAATACAGGATGAGCAGTTCTTC.

The chain links TRBV14 to TRBJ2-7; TRBD1 matches at 11 bases. Germline V gives CDR1 SGHDN, CDR2 FVKESK. J was trimmed by 4 bases and V by 4 bases; bases with no gene match: 6. The CDR3 covers 15 residues. CDR3 DNA: TGTGCCAGCAGCCCGCCGGGACAGGGGGTTTACGAGCAGTACTTC. Its translation: CASSPPGQGVYEQYF.

This clonotype was observed at least ten times. V gene TRBV15 combines with J gene TRBJ2-6, with D possibly being TRBD2 (6 bases). CDR3 length: 18 amino acids. Trimming left V 0 bases short and J 1 base short, with 13 bases between. Germline CDR1 reads LNHNV; CDR2 reads YYDKDF (reference sequence). This chain's CDR3 is CATSRDRGATSGANVLTF. For the CDR3, the DNA is TGTGCCACCAGCAGAGATCGCGGGGCCACGTCTGGGGCCAACGTCCTGACTTTC.

This rearrangement joins TRBV5-1 to TRBJ2-5; D gene ambiguous. The germline V and J ends were trimmed by 0 bases and 2 bases, with 11 bases remaining between them. Germline CDR1 and CDR2: SGHRS and YFSETQ. CDR3 length equals 15 residues. CDR3 sequence reads: CASSLASSGQETQYF. CDR3 sequence (DNA): TGCGCCAGCAGCTTGGCCAGTTCCGGTCAAGAGACCCAGTACTTC.

This sequence joins TRBV28 and TRBJ2-2; no reliable D call. This CDR3 is 12 amino acids long. Germline values: CDR1 MDHEN, CDR2 SYDVKM. Trimming shortened V by 6 bases and J by 6 bases, and 8 bases separated the two germline ends. The CDR3 coding sequence is TGTGCCAGCAGCCGGAGTGCCGGGGAGCTGTTTTTT. Translated: CASSRSAGELFF.

The J gene is TRBJ2-2, the V gene TRBV7-2; TRBD1 aligns across 10 bases. CDR3 length: 16 amino acids. Germline lookup yields CDR1 SGHTA and CDR2 FQGNSA. The J segment lost 5 bases and the V segment lost 4 bases, leaving 7 bases of the junction unmatched. The CDR3 reads CASSSSGTGDTGELFF. The CDR3 nucleotides read TGTGCCAGCAGCTCCTCCGGGACAGGGGATACCGGGGAGCTGTTTTTT.

This clonotype was seen a few times. The rearrangement links TRBV6-2 or TRBV6-3 to TRBJ1-2; 7 nucleotides align to TRBD1. The V gene end was trimmed by 8 bases and the J gene end by 8 bases; junction bases not matched to a gene: 26. The V gene's germline CDR1 is MNHEY and CDR2 SVGEGT. This CDR3 comprises 18 residues. The CDR3 DNA follows: TGTGCCAGCCTCCGTAATGGGGGACAGTTACCCCCCACCCGGGGCTACACCTTC. Translating gives CASLRNGGQLPPTRGYTF.

This clonotype was detected many times. This chain joins TRBV28 and TRBJ2-7, with 10 nucleotides matching TRBD2. This CDR3 is 16 amino acids long. Per the germline V gene, CDR1 is MDHEN and CDR2 is SYDVKM. J lost 4 bases, V lost 2 bases, and 8 bases had no gene match. DNA for the CDR3: TGTGCCAGCAGTTTAATCACAGCGGGAGGGGTTTACGAGCAGTACTTC. Protein: CASSLITAGGVYEQYF.

There are many counts of this clonotype. The V and J genes are TRBV15 and TRBJ2-5; no clear D gene. Germline V gene data show CDR1 as LNHNV and CDR2 as YYDKDF (reference sequence). V was shortened by 0 bases and J by 4 bases, with 9 bases between the two germline ends. The CDR3 is made up of 14 amino acids. DNA for the CDR3: TGTGCCACCAGCAGAGATCTTGGGGTAGAGACCCAGTACTTC. This translates into CATSRDLGVETQYF.